This T cell receptor beta chain was observed in a study of T cell responses to AZD1222 COVID-19 vaccine. General study results and limits: Only 5 or 6 individuals given AZD1222 were seropositive at baseline. There were mostly white British donors and more females than males, and clonal diversity was possibly underestimated.

Repertoires were generated with immunoSEQ multiplex PCR, while TCRdb's copy carries only in-frame clones and drops some. The sample includes approximately 180,000 clones, more than 70% seen only once; the top ten take 26%. Germline V gives CDR1 SGHTA, CDR2 FQGTGA. This CDR3 spans 15 amino acids. Trimming took 5 bases from V and 4 from J, leaving 14 bases between them. This clone is a singleton in its sample. As yet, its antigen is unknown. This chain uses TRBV7-3 with TRBJ2-2; D may be TRBD2 (6 bases). This TCR was recovered from an adult who received the AZD1222 COVID-19 vaccine. Sample: peripheral blood, taken 28 days after the second AZD1222 dose. CDR3 nucleotide sequence: TGTGCCAGCAGCCGAACGGGGACTCTCACCGGGGAGCTGTTTTTT. Amino acid sequence: CASSRTGTLTGELFF. The full variable domain, completed using reference TRBV7-3 and TRBJ2-2, is GAGVSQTPSNKVTEKGKYVELRCDPISGHTALYWYRQSLGQGPEFLIYFQGTGAADDSGLPNDRFFAVRPEGSVSTLKIQRTERGDSAVYLCASSRTGTLTGELFFGEGSRLTVL.